Listed below are T cell receptor beta chains from one sample, sequenced in a study of cytomegalovirus exposure and HLA in healthy donors. Sequencing was performed with immunoSEQ multiplex PCR; in TCRdb, only in-frame clones are kept and a portion is missing. Its listing shows roughly 53,000 clones. Sequencing used PBMCs. The receptors here all came from a man younger than 35 in good health and CMV-seropositive. Each CDR3 is given with its conserved first and last residue. Each record gives: V gene, J gene, D gene, CDR3 protein, CDR3 DNA. The D gene is left open where the match is weak.

TRBV6-5	TRBJ2-4	NA	CASTPDRNIQYF	TGTGCCAGCACCCCGGACAGAAACATTCAGTACTTC
TRBV27	TRBJ2-7	TRBD2	CASSFMGGLQEQYF	TGTGCCAGCAGTTTTATGGGAGGGCTTCAGGAGCAGTACTTC
TRBV28	TRBJ2-7	NA	CASSFSTSYEQYF	TGTGCCAGCAGTTTCAGTACCTCCTACGAGCAGTACTTC
TRBV12-5	TRBJ2-7	NA	CASGLASPPYEQYF	TGTGCTAGTGGTTTGGCATCCCCCCCCTACGAGCAGTACTTC
TRBV19	TRBJ1-5	NA	CASSTGTPSQPQHF	TGTGCCAGTAGTACGGGGACACCTTCGCAGCCCCAGCATTTT
TRBV11-3	TRBJ2-7	NA	CASSLGLLTYEQYF	TGTGCCAGCAGCTTAGGACTTCTTACCTACGAGCAGTACTTC
TRBV9	TRBJ1-1	NA	CASSKERGITEAFF	TGTGCCAGCAGCAAAGAGCGGGGTATCACTGAAGCTTTCTTT
TRBV30	TRBJ1-3	TRBD1	CAWSVRGLRNTIYF	TGTGCCTGGAGTGTAAGGGGGCTTCGAAACACCATATATTTT
TRBV10-2	TRBJ2-1	TRBD2	CASSPGLAGYNEQFF	TGCGCCAGCAGTCCTGGACTAGCGGGATACAATGAGCAGTTCTTC
TRBV13	TRBJ2-7	NA	CASSARHIAYEQYF	TGTGCCAGCAGCGCCCGACACATAGCCTACGAGCAGTACTTC
TRBV9	TRBJ2-3	TRBD2	CASSVATSGITDTQYF	TGTGCCAGCAGCGTAGCTACTAGCGGGATCACAGATACGCAGTATTTT
TRBV28	TRBJ2-3	TRBD1	CASRPPGGTGEDTQYF	TGTGCCAGCAGACCTCCGGGGGGGACAGGGGAAGATACGCAGTATTTT
TRBV7-9	TRBJ2-7	NA	CASSLVRDPAYEQYF	TGTGCCAGCAGCTTAGTGCGGGATCCGGCCTACGAGCAGTACTTC
TRBV9	TRBJ2-3	NA	CASSVGELVLSTDTQYF	TGTGCCAGCAGCGTAGGAGAACTAGTTCTGTCCACAGATACGCAGTATTTT
TRBV28	TRBJ1-2	NA	CASSRPGQGGRYGYTF	TGTGCCAGCAGTCGCCCGGGCCAGGGAGGCCGCTATGGCTACACCTTC
TRBV6-6	TRBJ1-4	NA	CASTKGFRTNEKLFF	TGTGCCAGCACTAAGGGGTTTAGGACTAATGAAAAACTGTTTTTT
TRBV29-1	TRBJ2-1	NA	CSVEAAVTYNEQFF	TGCAGCGTTGAAGCGGCGGTTACCTACAATGAGCAGTTCTTC
TRBV6-1	TRBJ2-7	TRBD2	CASSVREVSYEQYF	TGTGCCAGCAGTGTCCGGGAGGTCTCCTACGAGCAGTACTTC
TRBV28	TRBJ1-1	NA	CATLTFGMGTEAFF	TGTGCCACCCTAACTTTCGGGATGGGCACTGAAGCTTTCTTT
TRBV19	TRBJ2-5	TRBD1	CASSPTGFETQYF	TGTGCCAGTAGCCCGACAGGGTTCGAGACCCAGTACTTC
TRBV6-5	TRBJ1-1	NA	CASSFSLQRNTEAFF	TGTGCCAGCAGTTTCTCCCTACAGAGGAACACTGAAGCTTTCTTT
TRBV7-8	TRBJ1-3	TRBD1	CASSLDRGGNTIYF	TGTGCCAGCAGCTTGGACAGGGGCGGAAACACCATATATTTT